What follows describes a single T cell receptor (beta chain). The antigen is not known. TCRdb's table, derived via immunoSEQ multiplex PCR, lists solely in-frame clones and lacks some. The sample contains about 8,300 clones, roughly four fifths of which appear only once. The data stem from a study of follicular helper T cells after annual influenza vaccination. Across the whole study: Some donors were sampled over the 2013-2014, 2014-2015 and 2015-2016 vaccinations.

Trimming took off 3 bases at V and 5 bases at J, with 17 bases between the two ends. Germline CDR1 and CDR2: SGDLS and YYNGEE. This CDR3 contains 15 residues. General study findings and limits: Successive annual vaccinations recalled a recurrent oligoclonal ICOS+CD38+ cTfh response with influenza-specific clonotypes. ICOS-CD38- cTfh most often held earlier Day 7 ICOS+CD38+ clones. ICOS+CD38+ cTfh clonality tracked population frequency, and its change tracked circulating plasmablast change.

Time point here: 2014-2015 season, pre-vaccination. The chain employs TRBV9 and TRBJ1-1; TRBD1 might be the D (6 bases). This sample comprised CXCR5+ CD38- circulating T follicular helper cells from blood, obtained on the day of influenza vaccination. Subset denoted: circulating Tfh, non-naive CD4+CXCR5+PD-1+ (ICOS+CD38+ or ICOS-CD38-). The receptor's source is an adult who received the influenza vaccine. The chain's CDR3 is CASSASTGMRTEAFF. The CDR3, as DNA: TGTGCCAGCAGCGCTTCAACAGGGATGAGGACTGAAGCTTTCTTT.